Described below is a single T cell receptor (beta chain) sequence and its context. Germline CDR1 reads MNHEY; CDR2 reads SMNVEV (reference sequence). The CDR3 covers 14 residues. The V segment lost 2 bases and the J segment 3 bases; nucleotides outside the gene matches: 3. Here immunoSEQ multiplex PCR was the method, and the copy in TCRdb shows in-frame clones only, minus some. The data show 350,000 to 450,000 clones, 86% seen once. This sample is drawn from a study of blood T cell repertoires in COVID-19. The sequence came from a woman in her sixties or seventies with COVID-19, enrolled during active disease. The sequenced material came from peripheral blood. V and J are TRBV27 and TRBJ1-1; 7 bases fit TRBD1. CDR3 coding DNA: TGTGCCAGCAGTTTAGAGGGGGCGTACACTGAAGCTTTCTTT. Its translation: CASSLEGAYTEAFF.